This T cell receptor (beta chain) was documented in a study of blood T cell repertoires in COVID-19. Study background: COVID-19 samples collected from the United States, Italy and Spain covered acute and convalescent phases.

Here immunoSEQ multiplex PCR was the method, and the copy in TCRdb shows in-frame clones only, minus some. The sample carries 65,000 to 75,000 clones, nearly 80% recorded once. The CDR3 covers 16 residues. Germline values: CDR1 MDHEN, CDR2 SYDVKM. Unmatched junction bases numbered 16, after V lost 7 bases and J lost 5 bases. This TCR was recovered from a human donor in a cohort sampled during active COVID-19. Sequenced sample: peripheral blood. V gene TRBV28 combines with J gene TRBJ2-7, with 8 bases matching TRBD1. The DNA of the CDR3 is TGTGCCAGCAACTCTCCGTCGAGGACAGGGTTTCACGAGCAGTACTTC. This encodes CASNSPSRTGFHEQYF.